The clone carrying this TCR beta chain turned up a few times. Trimming took off 4 bases at V and 7 bases at J, with 14 bases between the two ends. The CDR3 has 12 amino acids. Germline V gives CDR1 DFQATT, CDR2 SNEGSKA (reference sequence). The authors ran a second PCR of about 6 to 11 cycles using a sample-barcoded 5' primer and a J-beta primer mix. TCRdb passed the 5' RACE reads through MiXCR, listing each CDR3 protein once. The sample lists 1.5 million to 2 million distinct CDR3 sequences, 49% occurring once. The data derive from a study of blood T cells in healthy people across ages. The sample was blood. This TCR was recovered from a woman aged 40 to 50 in good health. The genes are TRBV20-1 and TRBJ2-7; no clear D. The CDR3 DNA reads TGCAGTGCTACAACAGATCTGGGGGAGCAGTACTTC. It is translated as CSATTDLGEQYF.